This entry is about one TCR beta chain. Its specificity is unknown. Authors of the study amplified TCR beta CDR3 regions from RNA transcripts. With the HTBI primer set, the TCR CDR3 went through a first round of RT-PCR. Using its own MiXCR run on the multiplex PCR reads, TCRdb lists one record per CDR3 protein. This table has over 700,000 distinct CDR3 sequences, around 19% appearing once. The data originate from a study of T cells in Graves' hyperthyroidism and ophthalmopathy. Study conclusions and caveats: Peripheral blood also featured most of the thyroid clonotypes expanded above 0.001.

These patients, aged 18 to 65, had recently diagnosed hyperthyroidism lasting under 2 months. Thyroid ultrasound and orbital computed tomography, with clinical symptoms and serum thyroxine and TRAb, informed diagnoses. At first hyperthyroidism diagnosis, before any ophthalmopathy symptoms, the blood sample was collected. Germline CDR1 DFQATT, CDR2 SNEGSKA (reference sequence). CDR3 length equals 18 residues. V lost 0 bases and J 0 bases, leaving 18 bases between the germline ends. The chain employs TRBV20-1 and TRBJ1-3, with a possible D match to TRBD1 (6 bases). The sequencing input was blood. This TCR derives from a woman aged 45-60 years with Graves' hyperthyroidism that later progressed to Graves' ophthalmopathy. The CDR3 DNA reads as TGCAGTGCTAGAGACAACCTGGTGGGGGCAAGCTCTGGAAACACCATATATTTT. This translates into CSARDNLVGASSGNTIYF.